This TCR beta chain stems from a study of breast tumors, draining lymph nodes, adjacent tissues. Findings and limits, study-wide: Most tumor T cells seemingly derive from lymph node, then expand in tumor.

This CDR3 region has 14 residues. V gave up 8 bases and J gave up 7 bases, with 18 bases separating them. Germline assignment: CDR1 LNHDA and CDR2 SQIVND (reference sequence). This clonotype was picked up many times. Its specificity is not known. TCRdb reprocessed the multiplex PCR reads with MiXCR, giving one entry per CDR3 protein. The sample includes approximately 150,000 distinct CDR3 sequences, approximately 32% seen only once; the top ten take about 2.5%. Samples came from axillary lymph nodes draining the breast cancer. The chain has TRBV19 and TRBJ1-5, with D unclear. Sequencing was done on a sample of axillary lymph node tissue. The clonotype comes from a female donor with breast cancer. Some clones in this sample may be carry-over from other donors' samples. The CDR3 nucleotides read TGTGCCAGTCGGACCGGGCCCGGTGGACAGCCCCAGCATTTT. This gives the protein CASRTGPGGQPQHF. The entire variable domain, with the rest obtained from reference TRBV19 and TRBJ1-5, is as follows: DGGITQSPKYLFRKEGQNVTLSCEQNLNHDAMYWYRQDPGQGLRLIYYSQIVNDFQKGDIAEGYSVSREKKESFPLTVTSAQKNPTAFYLCASRTGPGGQPQHFGDGTRLSIL.